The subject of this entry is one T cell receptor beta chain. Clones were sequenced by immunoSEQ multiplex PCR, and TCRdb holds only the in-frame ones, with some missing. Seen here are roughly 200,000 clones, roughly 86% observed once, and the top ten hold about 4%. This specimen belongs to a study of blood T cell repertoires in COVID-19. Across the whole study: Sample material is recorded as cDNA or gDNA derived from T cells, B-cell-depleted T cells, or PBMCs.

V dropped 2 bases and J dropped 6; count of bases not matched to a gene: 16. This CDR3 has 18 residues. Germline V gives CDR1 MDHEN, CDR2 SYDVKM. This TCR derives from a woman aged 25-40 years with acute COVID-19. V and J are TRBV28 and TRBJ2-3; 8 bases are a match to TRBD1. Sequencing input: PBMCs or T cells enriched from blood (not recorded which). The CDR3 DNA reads TGTGCCAGCAGTTTACCCCTCGACAGGGGTGGAATCAGTGATACGCAGTATTTT. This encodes CASSLPLDRGGISDTQYF.